Listed below are T cell receptor beta chains from one sample, sequenced in a study of shared clonotypes between healthy human individuals. Sequencing was performed with immunoSEQ multiplex PCR; in TCRdb, only in-frame clones are kept and a portion is missing. The sample consists of more than 400,000 clones, around 73% of them appearing once. Source material: PBMCs. These receptors were collected from a woman aged 35 to 49 in good health. Some clones in this sample may be carry-over from other donors' samples. Each CDR3 is given with its conserved first and last residue. D genes are given only for firm matches. Where a row states a size, it is once, few, many or the class of an expanded clone; other rows omit it.

abundance	j_gene	d_gene	v_gene	CDR3nt	CDR3aa
.	TRBJ1-1	.	TRBV5-1	TGCGCCAGCAGCTTGGCCGTTGAGAACACTGAAGCTTTCTTT	CASSLAVENTEAFF
.	TRBJ1-1	.	TRBV2	TGTGCCAGCAGTTTGGGCTGGAACACCGAAGCTTTCTTT	CASSLGWNTEAFF
.	TRBJ1-2	TRBD1	TRBV4-1	TGCGCCAGCAGCCAAGAATATCGGACAGGGGATATTAGGGACTATGGCTACACCTTC	CASSQEYRTGDIRDYGYTF
.	TRBJ2-2	.	TRBV6-6	TGTGCCAGTGGGACTGCAGGGTACACCGGGGAGCTGTTTTTT	CASGTAGYTGELFF
.	TRBJ1-5	.	TRBV28	TGTGCCAGCAGTTTATTACGGCAGGGAGGCGCTAGCAATCAGCCCCAGCATTTT	CASSLLRQGGASNQPQHF
.	TRBJ2-3	.	TRBV15	TGTGCCACCAGCAACCGAGTTGCAGATACGCAGTATTTT	CATSNRVADTQYF
many	TRBJ2-5	.	TRBV15	TGTGCCACCAGCAGAGGACAAACCCAAGAGACCCAGTACTTC	CATSRGQTQETQYF
few	TRBJ2-2	.	TRBV7-3	TGTGCCAGCAGCTTATTGGGGGCGAACACCGGGGAGCTGTTTTTT	CASSLLGANTGELFF
.	TRBJ2-1	.	TRBV7-7	TGTGCCAGCAGCCCAGGGACCTTCTACAATGAGCAGTTCTTC	CASSPGTFYNEQFF
.	TRBJ2-5	.	TRBV5-4	TGTGCCAGCAGCTTGGACGCGACCGGGCAAGAGACCCAGTACTTC	CASSLDATGQETQYF
.	TRBJ2-7	.	TRBV28	TGTGCCAGCAGTTTCCCAGCGGGCTCCCCTAAGAGCACCTACGAGCAGTACTTC	CASSFPAGSPKSTYEQYF
.	TRBJ1-5	TRBD1	TRBV7-8	TGTGCCAGCAGCTTAGAATCGGGACAGGCTGCCAATCAGCCCCAGCATTTT	CASSLESGQAANQPQHF
.	TRBJ2-3	.	TRBV28	TGTGCCAGCAGTCCCAGGGGTTGGTCGGATACGCAGTATTTT	CASSPRGWSDTQYF
.	TRBJ2-5	TRBD2	TRBV9	TGTGCCAGCAGCTTTAGCGGGAGTCACCAAGAGACCCAGTACTTC	CASSFSGSHQETQYF